The entry below gives a single T cell receptor (beta chain) sequence along with its context. These data belong to a study of blood T cell repertoires in COVID-19. Study in general: Both acute and convalescent COVID-19 samples were obtained from the United States, Italy and Spain. From T cells, B-cell-depleted T cells, or PBMCs came the material, which was cDNA or gDNA.

The CDR3 loop spans 13 amino acids. Germline-derived CDR1 and CDR2 are SNHLY and FYNNEI. The ends lost 6 bases at V and 5 bases at J; junction bases unmatched: 3. Original methodology: From reference gene primer amplification, estimates of nucleated cell counts were derived. Some clones are missing from TCRdb's copy, which holds only in-frame ones; the method was immunoSEQ multiplex PCR. V and J calls and clone size are given by that table; D and trimming were obtained from the DNA. Altogether about 120,000 clones are present, 75% to 85% being singletons, with the ten largest covering 8.5% to 12%. The TCR originated in a human donor in a cohort sampled during active COVID-19. The chain links TRBV2 to TRBJ2-7, with 11 bases aligning to TRBD2. The material sequenced was peripheral blood. The CDR3 here is CASRTSGIHEQYF. The CDR3 nucleotides are TGTGCCAGCAGGACTAGCGGGATCCACGAGCAGTACTTC.